Below, one T cell receptor beta chain is given with its context. The entry originates in a study of cytomegalovirus exposure and HLA in healthy donors. Study-level background: Genotyping of 400 or so donors showed that 80% to 85% belonged to the Caucasian-associated ancestry cluster.

In nominal health when sampled, donors likely had unrecorded immune exposures nonetheless. This CDR3 is built from 13 residues. The V gene's germline CDR1 is SGHAT and CDR2 FQNNGV. V lost 5 bases to trimming and J lost 2 bases, with 9 bases between them. The primer mix had 60 Vbeta and 13 Jbeta primers. TCRdb's table, derived via immunoSEQ multiplex PCR, lists solely in-frame clones and lacks some. Of approximately 120,000 clones in the sample, about 84% were seen once. The V and J genes are TRBV11-2 and TRBJ2-5; perhaps TRBD2 as D (5 bases). This receptor was obtained from a man aged 18 to 35 in good health and CMV-seropositive. The material sequenced was PBMCs. The CDR3 nucleotides are TGTGCCAGCAGCCCGGGGAATCAAGAGACCCAGTACTTC. Encoded protein: CASSPGNQETQYF.